Sequencing of this T cell receptor beta chain was carried out in a study of early T cells in non-severe SARS-CoV-2 infection. Overall study context: Alpha and beta chains were unpaired, from unsorted whole-blood bulk RNA.

This clonotype has a handful of counts. Researchers tagged individual cDNA molecules with unique molecular identifiers. TCRdb re-called the 5' RACE reads through MiXCR, storing one row per CDR3 protein. This table holds 60,000 to 75,000 distinct CDR3 sequences, about 10% found once. V shed 1 base and J shed 0 bases, with 5 bases lying between them. Germline loops: CDR1 KGHSH, CDR2 LQKENI. The CDR3 covers 14 residues. The clonotype originates from an adult who was a healthcare worker with PCR-confirmed SARS-CoV-2 infection or an uninfected control (not recorded which). This chain connects TRBV18 to TRBJ2-3; D not resolved. Input material: whole blood. The DNA of the CDR3 is TGTGCCAGCTCACCACTACAGAGCACAGATACGCAGTATTTT. It translates to CASSPLQSTDTQYF.